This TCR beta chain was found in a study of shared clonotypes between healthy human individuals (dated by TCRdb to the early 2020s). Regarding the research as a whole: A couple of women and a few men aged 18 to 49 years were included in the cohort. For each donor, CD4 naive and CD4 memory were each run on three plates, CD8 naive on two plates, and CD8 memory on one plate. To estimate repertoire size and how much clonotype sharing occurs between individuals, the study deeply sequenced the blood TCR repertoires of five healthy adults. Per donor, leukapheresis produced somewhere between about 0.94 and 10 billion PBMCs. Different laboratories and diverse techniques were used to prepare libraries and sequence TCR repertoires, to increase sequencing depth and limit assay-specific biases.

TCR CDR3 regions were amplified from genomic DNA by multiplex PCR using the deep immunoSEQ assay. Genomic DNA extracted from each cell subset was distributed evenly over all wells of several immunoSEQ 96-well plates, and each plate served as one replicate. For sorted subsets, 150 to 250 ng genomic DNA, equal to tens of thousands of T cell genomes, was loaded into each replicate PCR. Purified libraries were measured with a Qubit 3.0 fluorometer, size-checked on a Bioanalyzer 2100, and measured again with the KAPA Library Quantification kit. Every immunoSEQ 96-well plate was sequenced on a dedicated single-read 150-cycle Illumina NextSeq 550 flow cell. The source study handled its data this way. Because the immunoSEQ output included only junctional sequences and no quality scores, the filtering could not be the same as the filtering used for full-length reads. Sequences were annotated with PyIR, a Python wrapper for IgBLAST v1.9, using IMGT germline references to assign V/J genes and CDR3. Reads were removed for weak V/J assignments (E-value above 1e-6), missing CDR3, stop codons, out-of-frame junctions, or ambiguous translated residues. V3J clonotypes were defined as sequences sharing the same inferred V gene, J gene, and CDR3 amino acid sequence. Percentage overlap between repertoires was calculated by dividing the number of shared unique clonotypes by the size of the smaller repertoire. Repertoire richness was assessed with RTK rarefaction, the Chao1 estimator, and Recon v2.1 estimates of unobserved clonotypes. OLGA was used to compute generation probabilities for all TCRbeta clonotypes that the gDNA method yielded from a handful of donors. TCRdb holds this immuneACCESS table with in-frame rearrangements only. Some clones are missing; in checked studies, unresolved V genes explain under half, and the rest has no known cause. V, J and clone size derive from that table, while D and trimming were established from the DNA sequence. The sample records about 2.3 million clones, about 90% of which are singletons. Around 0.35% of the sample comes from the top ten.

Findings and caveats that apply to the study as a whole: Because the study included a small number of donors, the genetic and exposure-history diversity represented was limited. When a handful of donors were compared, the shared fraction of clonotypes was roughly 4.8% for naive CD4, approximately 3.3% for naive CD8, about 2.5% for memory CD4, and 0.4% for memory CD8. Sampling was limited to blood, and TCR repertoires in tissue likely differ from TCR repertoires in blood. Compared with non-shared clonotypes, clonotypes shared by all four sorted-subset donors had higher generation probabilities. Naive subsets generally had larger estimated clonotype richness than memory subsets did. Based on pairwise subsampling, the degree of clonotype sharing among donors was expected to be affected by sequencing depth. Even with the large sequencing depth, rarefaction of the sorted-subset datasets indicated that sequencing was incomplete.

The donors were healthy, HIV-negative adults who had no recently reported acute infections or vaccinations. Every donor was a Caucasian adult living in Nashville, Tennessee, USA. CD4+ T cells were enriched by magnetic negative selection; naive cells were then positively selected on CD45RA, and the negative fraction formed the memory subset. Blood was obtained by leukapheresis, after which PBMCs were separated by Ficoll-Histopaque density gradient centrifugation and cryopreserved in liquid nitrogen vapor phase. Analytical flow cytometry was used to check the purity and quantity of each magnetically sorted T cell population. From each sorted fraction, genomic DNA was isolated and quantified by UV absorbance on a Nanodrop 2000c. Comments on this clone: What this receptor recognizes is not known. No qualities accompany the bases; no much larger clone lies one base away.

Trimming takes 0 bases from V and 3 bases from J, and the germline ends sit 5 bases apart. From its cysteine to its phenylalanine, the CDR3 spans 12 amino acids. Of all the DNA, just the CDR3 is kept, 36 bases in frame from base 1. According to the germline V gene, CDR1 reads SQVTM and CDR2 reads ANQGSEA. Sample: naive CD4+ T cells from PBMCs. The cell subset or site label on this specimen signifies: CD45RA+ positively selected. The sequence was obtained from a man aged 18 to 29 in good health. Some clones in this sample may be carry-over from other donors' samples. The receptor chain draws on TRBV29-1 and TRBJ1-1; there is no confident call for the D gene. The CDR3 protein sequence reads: CSVEDRYTEAFF. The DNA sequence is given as TGCAGCGTTGAAGACCGATACACTGAAGCTTTCTTT.